This record covers a single T cell receptor beta chain. Profiling relied on immunoSEQ multiplex PCR, and the TCRdb table lists in-frame clones only, not all of them. This table has about 75,000 clones, around 97% appearing once. The data are from a study of technical replicates of blood from several donors. Trimming removed 4 bases from V and 4 bases from J; junction bases left unmatched: 3. Germline V gene lookup returns CDR1 MNHEY and CDR2 SVGAGI. The CDR3 loop spans 13 amino acids. This rearrangement joins TRBV6-5 to TRBJ1-1; 7 bases are a match to TRBD1. The TCR originated in a human donor in good health. The sequenced sample consisted of T cells isolated from PBMCs. The CDR3 nucleotides read TGTGCCAGCAGTTTTAACAGGGGCACTGAAGCTTTCTTT. Its translation is CASSFNRGTEAFF.